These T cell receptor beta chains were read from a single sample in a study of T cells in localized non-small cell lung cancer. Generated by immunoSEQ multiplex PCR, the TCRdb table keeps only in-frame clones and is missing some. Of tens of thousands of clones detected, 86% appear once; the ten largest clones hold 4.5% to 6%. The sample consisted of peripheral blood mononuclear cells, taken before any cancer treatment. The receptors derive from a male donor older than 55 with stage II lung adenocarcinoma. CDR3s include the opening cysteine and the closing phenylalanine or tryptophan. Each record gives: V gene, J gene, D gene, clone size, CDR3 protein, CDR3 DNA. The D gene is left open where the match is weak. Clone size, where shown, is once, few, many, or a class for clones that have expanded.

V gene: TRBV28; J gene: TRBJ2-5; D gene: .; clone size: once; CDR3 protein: CASSSQAVGETQYF; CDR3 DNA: TGTGCCAGCAGTTCTCAAGCGGTGGGAGAGACCCAGTACTTC
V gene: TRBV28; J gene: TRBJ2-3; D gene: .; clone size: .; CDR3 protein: CASRAGGLGTDTQYF; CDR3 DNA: TGTGCCAGCAGGGCCGGCGGCTTGGGCACAGATACGCAGTATTTT
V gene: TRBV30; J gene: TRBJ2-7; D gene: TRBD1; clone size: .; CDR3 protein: CAWSEDRGREQYF; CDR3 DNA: TGTGCCTGGAGTGAGGACAGGGGGCGCGAGCAGTACTTC
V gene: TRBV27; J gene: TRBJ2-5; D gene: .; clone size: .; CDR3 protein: CASSHRERETQYF; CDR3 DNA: TGTGCCAGCTCTCACAGGGAACGAGAGACCCAGTACTTC
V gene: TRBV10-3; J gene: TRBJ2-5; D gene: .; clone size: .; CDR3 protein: CAISEISETQYF; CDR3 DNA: TGTGCCATCAGTGAGATTTCGGAGACCCAGTACTTC
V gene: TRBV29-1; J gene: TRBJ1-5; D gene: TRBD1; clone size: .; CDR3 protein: CSCLDRGVDQPQHF; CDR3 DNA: TGCAGCTGCCTGGACAGGGGGGTGGATCAGCCCCAGCATTTT
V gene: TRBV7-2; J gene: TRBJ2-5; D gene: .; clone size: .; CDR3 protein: CASSPTRAGLGGETQYF; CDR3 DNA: TGTGCCAGCAGCCCTACCCGGGCAGGGTTAGGGGGAGAGACCCAGTACTTC
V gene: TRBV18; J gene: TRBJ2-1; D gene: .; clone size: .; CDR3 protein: CASSPPSQGGEQFF; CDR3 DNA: TGTGCCAGCTCACCACCAAGTCAAGGGGGTGAGCAGTTCTTC
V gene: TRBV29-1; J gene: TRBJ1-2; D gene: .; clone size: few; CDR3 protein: CSVEGAFPNYGYTF; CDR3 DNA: TGCAGCGTTGAAGGGGCTTTCCCTAACTATGGCTACACCTTC
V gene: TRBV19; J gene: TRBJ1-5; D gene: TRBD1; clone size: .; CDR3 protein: CATAPGQGSNQPQHF; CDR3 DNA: TGTGCCACGGCCCCGGGACAGGGAAGCAATCAGCCCCAGCATTTT
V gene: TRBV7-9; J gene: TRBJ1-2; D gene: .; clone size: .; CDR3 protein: CASSRRAGDGYTF; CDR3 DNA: TGTGCCAGCAGCCGGAGGGCTGGAGATGGCTACACCTTC
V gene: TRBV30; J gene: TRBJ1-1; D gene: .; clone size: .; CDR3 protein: CAWSVGGRGAF; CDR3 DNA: TGTGCCTGGAGTGTTGGAGGGAGGGGAGCCTTT
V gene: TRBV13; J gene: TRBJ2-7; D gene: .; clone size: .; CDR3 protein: CASSPRWGGEGEQYF; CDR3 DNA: TGTGCCAGCAGCCCCAGGTGGGGGGGCGAAGGGGAGCAGTACTTC
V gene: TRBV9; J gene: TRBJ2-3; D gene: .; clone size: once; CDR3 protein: CASSVVPTDTQYF; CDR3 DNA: TGTGCCAGCAGCGTAGTTCCAACAGATACGCAGTATTTT
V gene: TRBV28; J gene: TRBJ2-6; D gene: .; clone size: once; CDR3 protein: CASSFAGANVLTF; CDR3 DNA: TGTGCCAGCAGTTTTGCCGGGGCCAACGTCCTGACTTTC
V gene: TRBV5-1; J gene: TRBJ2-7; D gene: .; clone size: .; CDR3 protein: CASRTQGTHEQYF; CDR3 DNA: TGCGCCAGCAGAACCCAGGGAACCCACGAGCAGTACTTC
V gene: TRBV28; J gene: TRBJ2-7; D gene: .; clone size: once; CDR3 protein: CASSPPGSRREQYF; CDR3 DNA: TGTGCCAGCAGTCCCCCAGGGAGCAGGCGCGAGCAGTACTTC
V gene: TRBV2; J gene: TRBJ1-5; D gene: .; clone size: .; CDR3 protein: CASRRGRGNQPQHF; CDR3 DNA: TGTGCCAGCAGGAGGGGCAGGGGCAATCAGCCCCAGCATTTT
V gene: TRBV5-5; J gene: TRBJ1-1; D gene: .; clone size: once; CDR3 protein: CASSPLEGTEAFF; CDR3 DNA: TGTGCCAGCAGCCCCTTGGAGGGCACTGAAGCTTTCTTT
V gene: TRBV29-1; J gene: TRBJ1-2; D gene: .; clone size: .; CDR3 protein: CSVPQGSAGYGYTF; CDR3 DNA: TGCAGCGTGCCACAGGGATCTGCGGGGTATGGCTACACCTTC
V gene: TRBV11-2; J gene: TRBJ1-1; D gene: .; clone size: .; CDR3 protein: CASSPAREAFF; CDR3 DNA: TGTGCCAGCAGCCCCGCTCGCGAAGCTTTCTTT
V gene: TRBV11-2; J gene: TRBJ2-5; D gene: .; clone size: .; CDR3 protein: CASSLDGGGQETQYF; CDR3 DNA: TGTGCCAGCAGCTTAGACGGGGGCGGTCAAGAGACCCAGTACTTC
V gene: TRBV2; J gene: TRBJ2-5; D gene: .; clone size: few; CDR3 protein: CASRQNPYQETQYF; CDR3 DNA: TGTGCCAGCAGACAAAATCCGTACCAAGAGACCCAGTACTTC
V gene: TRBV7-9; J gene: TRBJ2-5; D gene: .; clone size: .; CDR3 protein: CASSLVRAETQYF; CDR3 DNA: TGTGCCAGCAGCTTAGTGCGCGCAGAGACCCAGTACTTC
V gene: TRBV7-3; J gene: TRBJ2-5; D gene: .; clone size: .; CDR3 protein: CASSLRDQETQYF; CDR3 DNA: TGTGCCAGCAGCTTACGGGACCAAGAGACCCAGTACTTC
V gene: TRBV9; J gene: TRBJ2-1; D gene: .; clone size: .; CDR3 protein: CASSVGGRGNEQFF; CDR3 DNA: TGTGCCAGCAGCGTAGGCGGAAGAGGGAATGAGCAGTTCTTC
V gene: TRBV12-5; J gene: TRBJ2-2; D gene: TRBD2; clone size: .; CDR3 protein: CASGRSGAGTGELFF; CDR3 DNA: TGTGCTAGTGGTCGAAGCGGGGCCGGGACCGGGGAGCTGTTTTTT